This record concerns one TCR beta chain sequence. This entry comes from a study of control samples from healthy donors and cancer patients. Produced via immunoSEQ multiplex PCR; TCRdb's table is partial and in-frame only. This sample has about 98,000 clones, with about 79% found just once. This CDR3 is built from 12 residues. Looked up from germline, CDR1 is LGHDT and CDR2 is YNNKEL (reference sequence). The V end was cut by 3 bases, the J end by 1 base, with 4 bases between. The sequence was collected from a woman aged 25-40 years in good health. This chain joins TRBV3-1 (or the pseudogene TRBV3-2) and TRBJ2-7; D unresolved. The sample was blood. The CDR3 loop is CASSQRSYEQYF. CDR3 bases: TGTGCCAGCAGCCAGAGGTCCTACGAGCAGTACTTC.